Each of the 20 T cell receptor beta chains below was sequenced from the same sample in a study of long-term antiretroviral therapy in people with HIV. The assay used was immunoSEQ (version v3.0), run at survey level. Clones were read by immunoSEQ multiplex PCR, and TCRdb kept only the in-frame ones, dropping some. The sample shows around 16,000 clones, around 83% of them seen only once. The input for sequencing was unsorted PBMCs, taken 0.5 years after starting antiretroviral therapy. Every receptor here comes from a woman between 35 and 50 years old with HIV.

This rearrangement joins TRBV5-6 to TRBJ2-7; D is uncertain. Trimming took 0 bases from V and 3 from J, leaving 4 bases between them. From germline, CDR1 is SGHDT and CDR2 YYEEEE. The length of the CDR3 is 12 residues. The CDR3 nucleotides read TGTGCCAGCAGCTTGGTGGGCTACGAGCAGTACTTC. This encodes CASSLVGYEQYF. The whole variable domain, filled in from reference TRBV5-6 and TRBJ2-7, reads DAGVTQSPTHLIKTRGQQVTLRCSPKSGHDTVSWYQQALGQGPQFIFQYYEEEERQRGNFPDRFSGHQFPNYSSELNVNALLLGDSALYLCASSLVGYEQYFGPGTRLTVT.

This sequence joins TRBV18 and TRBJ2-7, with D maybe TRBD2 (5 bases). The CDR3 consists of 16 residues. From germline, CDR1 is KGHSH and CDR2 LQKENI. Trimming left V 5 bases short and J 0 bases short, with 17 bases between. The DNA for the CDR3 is TGTGCCAGCTCAACCCTACTAACGGGGAGCTCCTACGAGCAGTACTTC. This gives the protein CASSTLLTGSSYEQYF.

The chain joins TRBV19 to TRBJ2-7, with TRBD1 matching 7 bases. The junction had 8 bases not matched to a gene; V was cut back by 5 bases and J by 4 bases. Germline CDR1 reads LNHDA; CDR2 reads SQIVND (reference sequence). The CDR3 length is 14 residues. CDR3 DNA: TGTGCCAGTAGTGACTATGGGACAGAGTACGAGCAGTACTTC. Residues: CASSDYGTEYEQYF.

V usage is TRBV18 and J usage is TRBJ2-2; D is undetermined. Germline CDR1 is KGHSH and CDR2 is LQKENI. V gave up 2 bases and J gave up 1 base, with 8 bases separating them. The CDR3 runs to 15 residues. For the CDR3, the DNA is TGTGCCAGCTCACCAGGGATTAAGAACACCGGGGAGCTGTTTTTT. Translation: CASSPGIKNTGELFF.

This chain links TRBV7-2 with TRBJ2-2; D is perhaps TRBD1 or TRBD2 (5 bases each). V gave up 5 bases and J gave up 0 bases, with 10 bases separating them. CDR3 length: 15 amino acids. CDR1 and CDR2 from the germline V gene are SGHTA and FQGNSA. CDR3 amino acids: CASSRSGPNTGELFF. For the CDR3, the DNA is TGTGCCAGCAGCCGGTCGGGGCCGAACACCGGGGAGCTGTTTTTT. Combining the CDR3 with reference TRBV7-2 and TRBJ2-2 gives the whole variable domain GAGVSQSPSNKVTEKGKDVELRCDPISGHTALYWYRQSLGQGLEFLIYFQGNSAPDKSGLPSDRFSAERTGGSVSTLTIQRTQQEDSAVYLCASSRSGPNTGELFFGEGSRLTVL.

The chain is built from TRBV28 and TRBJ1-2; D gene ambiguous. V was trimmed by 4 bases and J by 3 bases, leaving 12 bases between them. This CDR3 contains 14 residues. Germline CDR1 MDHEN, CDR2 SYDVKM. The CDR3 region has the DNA TGTGCCAGCAGTTCGGAACAGAGGCACTATGGCTACACCTTC. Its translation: CASSSEQRHYGYTF.

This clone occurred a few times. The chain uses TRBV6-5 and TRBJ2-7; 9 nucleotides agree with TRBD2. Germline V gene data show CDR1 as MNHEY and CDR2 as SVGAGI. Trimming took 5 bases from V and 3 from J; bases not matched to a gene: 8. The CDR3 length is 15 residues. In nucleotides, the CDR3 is TGTGCCAGCAGTCTCGGACTAGCGAGAGACTACGAGCAGTACTTC. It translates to CASSLGLARDYEQYF.

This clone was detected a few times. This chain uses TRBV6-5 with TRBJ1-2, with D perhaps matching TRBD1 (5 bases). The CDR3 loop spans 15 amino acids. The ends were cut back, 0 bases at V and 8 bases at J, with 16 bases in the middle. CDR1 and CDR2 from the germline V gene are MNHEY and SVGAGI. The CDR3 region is CASSYSFRAQRGYTF. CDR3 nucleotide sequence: TGTGCCAGCAGTTACTCGTTCAGGGCCCAGCGGGGCTACACCTTC.

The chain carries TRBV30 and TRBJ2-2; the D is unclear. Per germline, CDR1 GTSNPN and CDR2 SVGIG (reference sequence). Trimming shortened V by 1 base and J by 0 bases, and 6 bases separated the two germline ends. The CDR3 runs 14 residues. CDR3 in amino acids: CAWSEHSNTGELFF. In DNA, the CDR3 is TGTGCCTGGAGTGAGCATTCGAACACCGGGGAGCTGTTTTTT.

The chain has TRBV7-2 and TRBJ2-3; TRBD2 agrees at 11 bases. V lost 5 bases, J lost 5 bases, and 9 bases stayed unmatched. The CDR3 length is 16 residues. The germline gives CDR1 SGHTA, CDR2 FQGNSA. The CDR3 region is CASSITSGSGGDTQYF. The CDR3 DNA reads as TGTGCCAGCAGCATCACTAGCGGGAGTGGAGGAGATACGCAGTATTTT.

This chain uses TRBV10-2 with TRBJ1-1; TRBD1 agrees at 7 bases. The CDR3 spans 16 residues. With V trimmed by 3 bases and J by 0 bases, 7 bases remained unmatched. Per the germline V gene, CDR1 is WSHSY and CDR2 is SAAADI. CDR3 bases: TGCGCCAGCAGTGAACTGACAGGGCCCATGAACACTGAAGCTTTCTTT. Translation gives CASSELTGPMNTEAFF.

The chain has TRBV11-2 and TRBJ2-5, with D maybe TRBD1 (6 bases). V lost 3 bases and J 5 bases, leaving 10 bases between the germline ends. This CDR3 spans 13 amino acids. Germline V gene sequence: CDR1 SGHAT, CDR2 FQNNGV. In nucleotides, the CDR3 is TGTGCCAGCAGCTTTAAGGGGGTCGAGACCCAGTACTTC. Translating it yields CASSFKGVETQYF.

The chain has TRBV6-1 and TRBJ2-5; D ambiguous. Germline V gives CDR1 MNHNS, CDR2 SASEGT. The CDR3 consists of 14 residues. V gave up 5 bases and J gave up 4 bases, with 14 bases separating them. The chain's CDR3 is CASSQPEVGETQYF. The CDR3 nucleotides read TGTGCCAGCAGTCAGCCTGAGGTTGGAGAGACCCAGTACTTC.

The CDR3 is CAIKGHGQETQYF. For the CDR3, the DNA is TGTGCCATCAAGGGTCACGGACAAGAGACCCAGTACTTC. The V call is TRBV10-3, the J call TRBJ2-5; the D is unclear. The CDR3 runs to 13 residues. CDR1 and CDR2 from the germline V gene are ENHRY and SYGVKD. Trimming shortened V by 7 bases and J by 2 bases, and 11 bases separated the two germline ends.

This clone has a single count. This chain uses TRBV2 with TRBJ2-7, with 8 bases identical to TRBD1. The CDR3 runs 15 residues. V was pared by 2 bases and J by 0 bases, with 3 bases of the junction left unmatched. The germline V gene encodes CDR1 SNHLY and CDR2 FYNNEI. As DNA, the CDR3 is TGTGCCAGCAGTGAAACAGGGGGTTACTCCTACGAGCAGTACTTC. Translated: CASSETGGYSYEQYF.

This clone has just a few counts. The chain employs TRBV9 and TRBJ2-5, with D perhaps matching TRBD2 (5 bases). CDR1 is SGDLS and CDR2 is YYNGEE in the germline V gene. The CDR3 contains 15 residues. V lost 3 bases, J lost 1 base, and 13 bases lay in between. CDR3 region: CASSADAGVQETQYF. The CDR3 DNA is TGTGCCAGCAGCGCCGATGCGGGCGTCCAAGAGACCCAGTACTTC.

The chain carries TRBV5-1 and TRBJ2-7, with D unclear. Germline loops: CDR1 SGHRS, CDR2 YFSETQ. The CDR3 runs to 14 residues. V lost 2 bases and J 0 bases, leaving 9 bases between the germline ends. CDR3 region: CASSLNPSSYEQYF. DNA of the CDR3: TGCGCCAGCAGCTTAAATCCGAGCTCCTACGAGCAGTACTTC.

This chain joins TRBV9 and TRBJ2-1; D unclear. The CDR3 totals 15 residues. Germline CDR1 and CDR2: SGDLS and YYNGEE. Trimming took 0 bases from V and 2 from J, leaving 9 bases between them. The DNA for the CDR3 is TGTGCCAGCAGCGTAGGGGCGGAAACCTACAATGAGCAGTTCTTC. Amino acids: CASSVGAETYNEQFF.

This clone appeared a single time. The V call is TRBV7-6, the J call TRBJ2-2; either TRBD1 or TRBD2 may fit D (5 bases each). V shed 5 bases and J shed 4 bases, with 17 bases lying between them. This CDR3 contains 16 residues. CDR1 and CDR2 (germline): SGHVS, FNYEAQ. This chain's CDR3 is CASSPGSAGSTGELFF. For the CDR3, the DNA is TGTGCCAGCAGCCCGGGGTCGGCAGGGAGCACCGGGGAGCTGTTTTTT.

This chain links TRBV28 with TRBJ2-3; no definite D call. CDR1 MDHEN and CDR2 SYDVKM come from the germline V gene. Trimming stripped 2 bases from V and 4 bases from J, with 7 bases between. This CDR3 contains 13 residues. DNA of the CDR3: TGTGCCAGCAGTTTACGACCCGCAGATACGCAGTATTTT. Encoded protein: CASSLRPADTQYF.